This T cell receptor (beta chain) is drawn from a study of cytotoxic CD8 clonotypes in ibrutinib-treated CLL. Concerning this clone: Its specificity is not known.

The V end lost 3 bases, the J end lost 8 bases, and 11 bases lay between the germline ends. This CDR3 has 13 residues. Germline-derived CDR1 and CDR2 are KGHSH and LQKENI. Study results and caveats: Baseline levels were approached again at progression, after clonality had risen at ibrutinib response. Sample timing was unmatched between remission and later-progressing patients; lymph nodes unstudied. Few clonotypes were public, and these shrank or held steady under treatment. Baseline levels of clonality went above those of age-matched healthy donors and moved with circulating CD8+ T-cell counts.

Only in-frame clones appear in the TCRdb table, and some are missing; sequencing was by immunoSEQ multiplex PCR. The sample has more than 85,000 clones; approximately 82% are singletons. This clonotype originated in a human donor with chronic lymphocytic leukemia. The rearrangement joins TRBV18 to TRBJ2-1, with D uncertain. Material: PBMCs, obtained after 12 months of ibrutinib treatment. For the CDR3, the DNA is TGTGCCAGCTCACCGGACGGGCAAGATGAGCAGTTCTTC. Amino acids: CASSPDGQDEQFF. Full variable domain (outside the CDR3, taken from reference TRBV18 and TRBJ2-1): NAGVMQNPRHLVRRRGQEARLRCSPMKGHSHVYWYRQLPEEGLKFMVYLQKENIIDESGMPKERFSAEFPKEGPSILRIQQVVRGDSAAYFCASSPDGQDEQFFGPGTRLTVL.